The subject of this entry is one TCR beta chain. The antigen is undetermined. The germline CDR1 and CDR2 sequences are SGHTA and FQGNSA. This CDR3 has 15 residues. Deletions cut 5 bases from V and 0 bases from J, with 14 bases between. The sample comes from a study of T cells in localized non-small cell lung cancer. The study, taken as a whole, reports: Uninvolved adjacent lung had higher T cell clonality than tumor and all other tissues.

Measured with immunoSEQ multiplex PCR; TCRdb has only the in-frame clones, and not every one. The data hold around 9,000 clones, with 90% to 95% observed a single time. This sequence was found in a woman aged 40 to 75 with stage I squamous cell lung carcinoma. Specimen: peripheral blood, collected before any cancer treatment. The chain couples TRBV7-2 to TRBJ2-7; tentative D call: TRBD2 (6 bases). CDR3 DNA: TGTGCCAGCAGCGGCGGGGTAGCGAACTCCTACGAGCAGTACTTC. Its translation: CASSGGVANSYEQYF.